This T cell receptor beta chain was retrieved from a study of beta chain features in type 1 diabetes. Overall study: Similarity in age, gender and cell yields was seen between patients and healthy donors.

Sorting based on CD45RO/CCR7/CD25/CD127/CD95/CD27 separated CD4+ naive, central memory, regulatory and stem cell-like memory cells. Study observations and caveats: The study found fewer insertions and more deletions at VDJ junctions in type 1 diabetes patients. People with Type 1 diabetes carried modestly yet significantly shorter TCRB CDR3s in all four CD4+ subsets.

The authors reverse transcribed all of the isolated RNA, so sequencing captured expressed TCRB transcripts. Profiled with immunoSEQ multiplex PCR; TCRdb holds only in-frame clones, not every one. The sample shows about 240,000 clones, approximately 15% of them seen only once. This clone occurred a few times. The antigen is unknown. V was pared by 0 bases and J by 3 bases, with 9 bases between. The germline V gene has CDR1 LNHNV and CDR2 YYDKDF (reference sequence). CDR3 length: 14 amino acids. Sample: naive CD4+ T cells from blood. The sequence derives from a man in his thirties or forties with type 1 diabetes. This chain joins TRBV15 and TRBJ2-7; the D gene is possibly TRBD1 (6 bases). The DNA for the CDR3 is TGTGCCACCAGCAGAGAACAGGGAAGCTACGAGCAGTACTTC. This translates into CATSREQGSYEQYF. Supplemented by reference TRBV15 and TRBJ2-7, the full variable domain reads DAMVIQNPRYQVTQFGKPVTLSCSQTLNHNVMYWYQQKSSQAPKLLFHYYDKDFNNEADTPDNFQSRRPNTSFCFLDIRSPGLGDTAMYLCATSREQGSYEQYFGPGTRLTVT.